These T cell receptor beta chains were read from a single sample in a study of identical twins. TCRdb used MiXCR to reprocess the 5' RACE reads, holding one entry per CDR3 protein. In the table there are roughly 720,000 distinct CDR3 sequences, about 18% of which are singletons. The same sample was also studied in work on T cells expressing NK-cell markers.

Sequences were obtained from PBMCs. These receptors originate from a woman under 30 in good health. Both conserved end residues are part of each CDR3. The D gene is left open where the match is weak. The size field is filled for only some rows; it gives once, few, many or a size class.

abundance: few; v_gene: TRBV6-1; j_gene: TRBJ1-1; d_gene: .; CDR3nt: TGTGCCAGCAGTCCCTTCCGCGACAGGAGGAACACTGAAGCTTTCTTT; CDR3aa: CASSPFRDRRNTEAFF
abundance: .; v_gene: TRBV3-1; j_gene: TRBJ1-1; d_gene: .; CDR3nt: TGTGCCAGCAGCCAAGATCGGGGGGCAGCTTTCTTT; CDR3aa: CASSQDRGAAFF
abundance: few; v_gene: TRBV27; j_gene: TRBJ1-2; d_gene: .; CDR3nt: TGTGCCAGCAGTTTATCGAAGGGGGGCAACTATGGCTACACCTTC; CDR3aa: CASSLSKGGNYGYTF
abundance: .; v_gene: TRBV12-3/TRBV12-4; j_gene: TRBJ1-2; d_gene: .; CDR3nt: TGTGCCAGCACCGGCTCAAAGTATGGCTACACCTTC; CDR3aa: CASTGSKYGYTF
abundance: .; v_gene: TRBV10-3; j_gene: TRBJ2-2; d_gene: TRBD1; CDR3nt: TGTGCCATCAGGCCGAACAGGGGCACCGTGGAGCTGTTTTTT; CDR3aa: CAIRPNRGTVELFF
abundance: few; v_gene: TRBV29-1; j_gene: TRBJ1-2; d_gene: .; CDR3nt: TGCAGCGCCTCCGGGCCGAACTATGGCTACACCTTC; CDR3aa: CSASGPNYGYTF
abundance: .; v_gene: TRBV27; j_gene: TRBJ1-1; d_gene: .; CDR3nt: TGTGCCAGCAGTTTATGGAGACAGAACACTGAAGCTTTCTTT; CDR3aa: CASSLWRQNTEAFF
abundance: .; v_gene: TRBV4-1; j_gene: TRBJ1-6; d_gene: .; CDR3nt: TGCGCCAGCAGCCAAGATACGGCCAGCTATAATTCACCCCTCCACTTT; CDR3aa: CASSQDTASYNSPLHF
abundance: few; v_gene: TRBV6-1; j_gene: TRBJ2-7; d_gene: TRBD1; CDR3nt: TGTGCCAGCAGAGATTCCCAGGGACAGGGTTTCCACGAGCAGTACTTC; CDR3aa: CASRDSQGQGFHEQYF
abundance: .; v_gene: TRBV20-1; j_gene: TRBJ2-4; d_gene: .; CDR3nt: TGCAGTGCTAGAGATAACGCAAGGACGGAGCCCATTCAGTACTTC; CDR3aa: CSARDNARTEPIQYF
abundance: .; v_gene: TRBV3-1; j_gene: TRBJ2-7; d_gene: .; CDR3nt: TGTGCCAGCAGCCAAGTAATCGAACACGAGCAGTACTTC; CDR3aa: CASSQVIEHEQYF
abundance: .; v_gene: TRBV3-1; j_gene: TRBJ2-1; d_gene: .; CDR3nt: TGTGCCAGCAGCCAAGGGATCGGGCAGTTCTTC; CDR3aa: CASSQGIGQFF
abundance: .; v_gene: TRBV7-9; j_gene: TRBJ2-3; d_gene: .; CDR3nt: TGTGTCAGCACTCCCAGTCCAGTTACTAGCACAGATACGCAGTATTTT; CDR3aa: CVSTPSPVTSTDTQYF
abundance: .; v_gene: TRBV5-5; j_gene: TRBJ2-7; d_gene: .; CDR3nt: TGTGCCAGCAGTGCACCAGGGGTCTCCTACGAGCAGTACTTC; CDR3aa: CASSAPGVSYEQYF
abundance: few; v_gene: TRBV6-5; j_gene: TRBJ1-1; d_gene: TRBD1; CDR3nt: TGTGCCAGCAGTTACAGAACAGGGGAGACGGCTTTCTTT; CDR3aa: CASSYRTGETAFF
abundance: .; v_gene: TRBV5-1; j_gene: TRBJ2-2; d_gene: TRBD2; CDR3nt: TGCGCCAGCAGCTTGGAACGCGGGGGGCCGAACACCGGGGAGCTGTTTTTT; CDR3aa: CASSLERGGPNTGELFF
abundance: .; v_gene: TRBV7-3; j_gene: TRBJ2-3; d_gene: TRBD2; CDR3nt: TGTGCCAGCAGCTTAAGCGGGGGATCAGCAGATACGCAGTATTTT; CDR3aa: CASSLSGGSADTQYF
abundance: .; v_gene: TRBV15; j_gene: TRBJ2-7; d_gene: .; CDR3nt: TGTGCCACCAGCAGAGCAACCGTAGGCTACGAGCAGTACTTC; CDR3aa: CATSRATVGYEQYF
abundance: few; v_gene: TRBV20-1; j_gene: TRBJ2-1; d_gene: .; CDR3nt: TGCAGTGCTAGAGATTCGGGGATCGGAGGGGGGCCAGGCAATGAGCAGTTCTTC; CDR3aa: CSARDSGIGGGPGNEQFF
abundance: .; v_gene: TRBV27; j_gene: TRBJ2-7; d_gene: .; CDR3nt: TGTGCCAGCAGCAAAGACAGCAGAAGTTACGAGCAGTACTTC; CDR3aa: CASSKDSRSYEQYF
abundance: few; v_gene: TRBV12-3/TRBV12-4; j_gene: TRBJ1-2; d_gene: .; CDR3nt: TGTGCCAGCAGTTTGATGGGGGCAGTGGGCTACACCTTC; CDR3aa: CASSLMGAVGYTF
abundance: .; v_gene: TRBV7-8; j_gene: TRBJ2-7; d_gene: .; CDR3nt: TGTGCCAGCAGCTTAGTTGGACAGAACTACGAGCAGTACTTC; CDR3aa: CASSLVGQNYEQYF
abundance: few; v_gene: TRBV10-3; j_gene: TRBJ2-1; d_gene: TRBD1; CDR3nt: TGTGCCGTATCCCGGGACAGAGACAATGAGCAGTTCTTC; CDR3aa: CAVSRDRDNEQFF
abundance: .; v_gene: TRBV7-2; j_gene: TRBJ2-4; d_gene: .; CDR3nt: TGTGCCAGCAGCTTAACCCCCCTAAAACTAGCCAAAAACATTCAGTACTTC; CDR3aa: CASSLTPLKLAKNIQYF
abundance: .; v_gene: TRBV12-3/TRBV12-4; j_gene: TRBJ1-2; d_gene: .; CDR3nt: TGTGCCAGCAGCCCGGGGGGCCCTTCCTATGGCTACACCTTC; CDR3aa: CASSPGGPSYGYTF
abundance: .; v_gene: TRBV5-1; j_gene: TRBJ2-7; d_gene: TRBD2; CDR3nt: TGCGCCAGCAGCCAGACTAGCGGGGTCTCCTACGAGCAGTACTTC; CDR3aa: CASSQTSGVSYEQYF
abundance: few; v_gene: TRBV4-3; j_gene: TRBJ2-2; d_gene: .; CDR3nt: TGCGCCAGCAGTCAACTTAGCGGCCGTACCGGGGAGCTGTTTTTT; CDR3aa: CASSQLSGRTGELFF
abundance: .; v_gene: TRBV4-2; j_gene: TRBJ1-1; d_gene: .; CDR3nt: TGTGCCAGCAGCCAACAAGATGTACTGACTGAAGCTTTCTTT; CDR3aa: CASSQQDVLTEAFF
abundance: .; v_gene: TRBV7-9; j_gene: TRBJ1-1; d_gene: .; CDR3nt: TGTGCCAGCAGCTTAGCGACGGGGCAGAGGGCTTTCTTT; CDR3aa: CASSLATGQRAFF
abundance: few; v_gene: TRBV29-1; j_gene: TRBJ2-1; d_gene: TRBD2; CDR3nt: TGCAGCGTTGAGATCTTAAGCGGGAGGGCTAACAATGAGCAGTTCTTC; CDR3aa: CSVEILSGRANNEQFF
abundance: .; v_gene: TRBV10-3; j_gene: TRBJ1-1; d_gene: .; CDR3nt: TGTGCCATCACAATAAAGGGCGACACTGAAGCTTTCTTT; CDR3aa: CAITIKGDTEAFF
abundance: few; v_gene: TRBV29-1; j_gene: TRBJ2-1; d_gene: TRBD2; CDR3nt: TGCAGCGCTCGGACTAGCGGGAATCCCCACAATGAGCAGTTCTTC; CDR3aa: CSARTSGNPHNEQFF
abundance: many; v_gene: TRBV12-3/TRBV12-4; j_gene: TRBJ2-3; d_gene: .; CDR3nt: TGTGCCAGCAGCTACACCGCTAGCGCAGATACGCAGTATTTT; CDR3aa: CASSYTASADTQYF